This TCR beta chain derives from a study of long-term antiretroviral therapy in people with HIV (dated by TCRdb to 2021 to 2024). The study in broad terms: Collection of the earliest samples took place about a decade ahead of the 2015 WHO recommendation for immediate ART, at a time when ART was typically delayed until CD4 counts fell. This retrospective serial study examined whether starting ART and sustained HIV suppression were associated with changes in the composition and diversity of the TRB repertoire in peripheral blood. A total of around 190 cryopreserved PBMC samples came from 25 to 35 adults with confirmed HIV infection and were collected serially over a mean of roughly 6 years (range 1-12). Of the roughly 30 participants with HIV, 10 to 11 were female. No cross-contamination during QIAcube processing turned up in test extractions that ran a monoclonal T-cell line alongside 33 polyclonal samples. The full study reports these points: Narrower CDR3 length ranges were observed in HIV repertoires than in controls, and an antigen-experienced repertoire with only a slight naive shift after ART was suggested by the network structure. Because pre-ART samples had limited cell numbers, profiling was done on unsorted PBMC rather than on sorted CD4+ and CD8+ T cells. Expanded TRB clones identified before ART initiation dominated the repertoire across all time points, though the dominance fluctuated and decreased in many PLHIV after ART. Since PBMC availability was limited, sequencing covered only the TCR beta chain, with no alpha chain pairing. No data were available on ART adherence, viral resistance or therapy changes, limiting inferences about post-ART repertoire changes. A significant increase in TRB diversity was found to be associated with ART initiation, although TRB diversity was observed to remain significantly below that of transplant donor controls even after long-term ART. The samples span the years 2004 to 2017, and the ART regimens used may be less effective than current regimens.

Worth noting for this clone: Its specific antigen is unknown. No base quality values were provided; no much bigger clone lies one nucleotide off.

The immunoSEQ hsTCRB v3.0 assay was used at survey level resolution to sequence the TRB variable region. The target sequencing depth for TRB was roughly 35,000-55,000 T-cell genomes per sample. Pooled TRB libraries were sequenced on an Illumina MiSeq with a v3 150-cycle kit. As for the original processing: Repertoire analysis ran in R within a reproducible Nextflow workflow covering QC, data transformation and analysis. LymphoSeq2, an R package for exploring AIRR-Seq data, was used to implement the custom analyses. After excluding a few samples that yielded fewer than 5000 total TRB sequences, some 190 HIV repertoires remained for analysis. Of the 188 retained HIV repertoires, some 60 were collected before and 120 to 130 after ART initiation. Repertoires were downsampled to 5000 TRB nucleotide sequences, and summary statistics were averaged over 100 downsampling iterations. The analysis kept only TRB sequences whose CDR3 regions were at least seven amino acids long. A Shannon entropy-derived clonality score and the Gini coefficient were used to measure diversity. In repertoire networks, the top 5000 CDR3 amino acid sequences were linked whenever an edit distance of one separated two sequences. GLIPH2 predicted antigen specificity groups and MHC restriction for TRB CDR3 amino acid sequences. Known CMV, EBV, HIV or tissue antigen associations were flagged by matching CDR3 amino acid sequences against VDJdb and McPAS-TCR. Pre-ART, post-ART and control groups were compared with Wilcoxon signed-rank tests and Holm-Bonferroni correction. TCRdb re-hosts the immuneACCESS table, in-frame sequences only. Its copies lack some clones; in the studies checked, an unresolved V gene accounts for under half of them, and the cause for the rest is not known. V and J calls and clone size follow that table, whereas D and trimming were derived from the DNA. Recorded for this sample are 23,000 or so clones; roughly 85% of them occurred a single time. The ten biggest clones cover about 5.6% of the sample.

Inclusion was restricted to participants for whom at least one PBMC sample before ART initiation and at least two post-ART samples were available. All participants with HIV were treated in the United States of America. Before DNA extraction, cryopreserved samples of roughly 0.9-10 million PBMC were thawed and then washed. At the time of the earliest PBMC sample for each participant with HIV, ages ranged from about 20 to 55 years. PBMC samples from each participant spanned 1-4 timepoints before ART initiation and 2-8 timepoints after ART initiation, with a median of 7 samples. Serial HIV viral load, CD4+ T-cell count, ART history and demographic data were obtained for every participant. Genomic DNA was extracted from unsorted PBMC with a Qiagen kit on a QIAcube, processed in batches of 12 samples. Compared with germline, V lacks 5 bases and J lacks 0 bases; bases without a gene match: 4. The germline V gene yields SGHTA for CDR1 and FQGTGA for CDR2. The CDR3 spans 16 residues, from the cysteine through the phenylalanine. Only CDR3 DNA remains: 48 bases, in frame from the first base.

The TCR sequence derives from a woman aged 25 to 39 with HIV. Source: unsorted PBMCs, taken 0.2 years after starting antiretroviral therapy. The chain uses TRBV7-3 and TRBJ2-2, and TRBD1 matches 9 of the central bases. Here the CDR3 is given as CASSPRTGANTGELFF. The base sequence is TGTGCCAGCAGCCCAAGGACAGGGGCGAACACCGGGGAGCTGTTTTTT.